These 24 T cell receptor beta chains share one sample of origin, sequenced in a study of blood T cell repertoires in COVID-19 (TCRdb year 2020). Libraries were prepared through the immunoSEQ multiplex PCR assay. TCRdb took over this immuneACCESS table, retaining in-frame rearrangements with V and J assigned. Such tables are incomplete; in checked studies, under half of the missing clones stem from an unresolved V gene, and the remainder is unexplained. The table for this sample lists 300,000 to 400,000 clones; around nine tenths of them were counted only once. More than 5.5% of the sample is taken by the ten largest. The sequencing sample was made of peripheral blood. All receptors come from a woman aged 70-85 years with COVID-19, enrolled during active disease.

This clone was detected only once. V usage is TRBV2 and J usage is TRBJ2-1; 9 nucleotides match TRBD1. CDR3 length: 14 residues. Trimming cost V 8 bases and J 9 bases; bases outside gene matches: 11. Germline V gives CDR1 SNHLY, CDR2 FYNNEI. The CDR3 DNA is TGTGCCAGCGTCCCGGGACAGGGTATATTTGAGCAGTTCTTC. This sequence encodes CASVPGQGIFEQFF.

The rearrangement joins TRBV29-1 to TRBJ1-1; perhaps TRBD1 as D (6 bases). CDR1 is SQVTM, CDR2 ANQGSEA, per germline. CDR3 length equals 14 residues. V lost 0 bases, J lost 5 bases, and 13 bases lay in between. This chain's CDR3 is CSVEEVRGATEAFF. CDR3 coding DNA: TGCAGCGTTGAAGAGGTCAGGGGAGCGACTGAAGCTTTCTTT.

V is TRBV10-3 and J is TRBJ2-1; tentative D call: TRBD2 (7 bases). This CDR3 region has 16 residues. V dropped 4 bases and J dropped 1 base, with 14 bases sitting between them. Germline loops: CDR1 ENHRY, CDR2 SYGVKD. This CDR3 reads CAISGGRGGSYNEQFF. In DNA, the CDR3 is TGTGCCATCAGTGGTGGAAGGGGGGGATCCTACAATGAGCAGTTCTTC.

The J gene is TRBJ2-4, the V gene TRBV7-2; 13 bases line up with TRBD2. CDR1 is SGHTA and CDR2 is FQGNSA in the germline V gene. The CDR3 loop spans 19 amino acids. Trimming at V came to 5 bases and at J to 3 bases, leaving 13 bases not matched to a gene. The CDR3, as DNA: TGTGCCAGCAGCCTCCCGGGACTAGCGGGGCAGAGAGGCAAAAACATTCAGTACTTC. Protein product: CASSLPGLAGQRGKNIQYF.

This chain links TRBV10-2 with TRBJ1-1; D not resolved. From germline, CDR1 is WSHSY and CDR2 SAAADI. Trimming pared 7 bases from V and 3 bases from J, leaving 9 bases between. This CDR3 contains 12 residues. The CDR3 nucleotides read TGCGCCAGCACCCGGGGAGACACTGAAGCTTTCTTT. It is translated as CASTRGDTEAFF.

The chain links TRBV4-1 to TRBJ1-1; TRBD1 matches at 10 bases. Unmatched junction bases numbered 7, after V lost 6 bases and J lost 0 bases. The CDR3 contains 16 residues. Germline lookup yields CDR1 MGHRA and CDR2 YSYEKL. The CDR3 region is CASSTGTGAMNTEAFF. The CDR3 nucleotides read TGCGCCAGCAGTACTGGGACAGGGGCCATGAACACTGAAGCTTTCTTT.

The rearrangement links TRBV2 to TRBJ2-1; D unresolved. Germline values: CDR1 SNHLY, CDR2 FYNNEI. V lost 5 bases and J 4 bases, leaving 12 bases between the germline ends. The CDR3 contains 14 residues. The CDR3 DNA follows: TGTGCCAGCAGTACGGCAGGTCCATACAATGAGCAGTTCTTC. The encoded protein is CASSTAGPYNEQFF.

J is TRBJ2-2 and V is TRBV2; D is possibly TRBD2 (5 bases). V was cut by 0 bases and J by 3 bases, with 14 bases left in between. There are 17 residues in the CDR3. The germline V gene has CDR1 SNHLY and CDR2 FYNNEI. CDR3 loop: CASSEALLGVDTGELFF. The CDR3 coding sequence is TGTGCCAGCAGTGAAGCGCTTCTCGGGGTCGACACCGGGGAGCTGTTTTTT. Full variable domain (outside the CDR3, taken from reference TRBV2 and TRBJ2-2): EPEVTQTPSHQVTQMGQEVILRCVPISNHLYFYWYRQILGQKVEFLVSFYNNEISEKSEIFDDQFSVERPDGSNFTLKIRSTKLEDSAMYFCASSEALLGVDTGELFFGEGSRLTVL.

The chain links TRBV20-1 to TRBJ2-3; a weak D match, TRBD1 (6 bases). V lost 3 bases and J lost 0, with 13 bases in between. This CDR3 region has 15 residues. Germline V lookup: CDR1 DFQATT, CDR2 SNEGSKA (reference sequence). CDR3 residues: CSASRGTTSTDTQYF. DNA for the CDR3: TGCAGTGCTAGTCGAGGGACAACTAGCACAGATACGCAGTATTTT.

The chain combines TRBV5-6 with TRBJ2-7, with D unresolved. CDR1 SGHDT and CDR2 YYEEEE come from the germline V gene. Trimming left V 2 bases short and J 1 base short, with 4 bases between. This CDR3 is 12 amino acids long. DNA for the CDR3: TGTGCCAGCAGCTTAATATCCTACGAGCAGTACTTC. Translated, it gives CASSLISYEQYF.

The V and J genes are TRBV27 and TRBJ2-7; 15 bases are a match to TRBD2. The germline gives CDR1 MNHEY, CDR2 SMNVEV (reference sequence). The CDR3 consists of 14 residues. The trim removed 9 bases at V and 6 bases at J, leaving 6 bases unmatched. The CDR3, as DNA: TGTGCCAGTAGACCGGGACTAGCGGGGGGCGAGCAGTACTTC. It specifies CASRPGLAGGEQYF.

The chain's CDR3 is CASTPGGSNTEAFF. CDR3 nucleotides: TGTGCCAGCACCCCCGGCGGGTCGAACACTGAAGCTTTCTTT. The V call is TRBV28, the J call TRBJ1-1; no clear D gene. CDR3 length equals 14 residues. Germline-derived CDR1 and CDR2 are MDHEN and SYDVKM. The V and J ends lost 7 bases and 1 base respectively, with 13 bases between them.

The chain has TRBV9 and TRBJ2-3; 10 bases align to TRBD2. The CDR3 length is 16 residues. Germline V lookup: CDR1 SGDLS, CDR2 YYNGEE. J lost 3 bases, V lost 4 bases, and 8 bases had no gene match. The CDR3 DNA reads as TGTGCCAGCAGCATAACCGGGACTAGCGCTACAGATACGCAGTATTTT. It specifies CASSITGTSATDTQYF.

The rearrangement uses TRBV2 and TRBJ1-1; TRBD1 might be the D (6 bases). Germline-derived CDR1 and CDR2 are SNHLY and FYNNEI. V lost 5 bases and J 6 bases, leaving 16 bases between the germline ends. The CDR3 covers 14 residues. CDR3 DNA sequence: TGTGCCAGCAGTCAAAATAGGGGGGGCCCTGAAGCTTTCTTT. It codes for CASSQNRGGPEAFF.

DNA of the CDR3: TGTGCCAGCAGCTTAGCGACCGGGGACTATGGCTACACCTTC. It is translated as CASSLATGDYGYTF. The chain carries TRBV7-2 and TRBJ1-2, with D hard to call. V lost 0 bases and J lost 3, with 8 bases in between. CDR3 length: 14 residues. In germline, CDR1 is SGHTA, CDR2 FQGNSA.

The DNA of the CDR3 is TGTGCCAGCAGCTCCTCAGGACAGGGCCTTAATGAAAAACTGTTTTTT. Its protein is CASSSSGQGLNEKLFF. The chain combines TRBV9 with TRBJ1-4; 8 nucleotides line up with TRBD1. V gave up 4 bases and J gave up 4 bases; unmatched junction bases: 9. The germline V gene encodes CDR1 SGDLS and CDR2 YYNGEE. The CDR3 spans 16 residues.

The chain combines TRBV11-2 with TRBJ1-2; the match to TRBD1 covers 7 bases. Germline CDR1 reads SGHAT; CDR2 reads FQNNGV. The CDR3 contains 16 residues. V was clipped by 6 bases and J by 3 bases; unmatched bases: 13. The DNA for the CDR3 is TGTGCCAGCAGGCCTCCGGGACAGCTACGGGACTATGGCTACACCTTC. Protein: CASRPPGQLRDYGYTF.

The chain links TRBV7-2 to TRBJ2-1, with D maybe TRBD1 (5 bases). The CDR3 spans 15 residues. V dropped 5 bases and J dropped 4 bases, with 15 bases sitting between them. CDR1 and CDR2 (germline): SGHTA, FQGNSA. CDR3 loop: CASSVQVTAYNEQFF. In DNA, the CDR3 is TGTGCCAGCAGCGTGCAAGTGACAGCGTACAATGAGCAGTTCTTC.

V is TRBV7-9 and J is TRBJ1-5, with TRBD1 as a possible D gene (5 bases). The V gene lost 5 bases and the J gene lost 6 bases, with 17 bases spanning the gap. Germline CDR1 is SEHNR and CDR2 is FQNEAQ (reference sequence). The CDR3 is 15 residues long. CDR3 residues: CASSAGAEGSQPQHF. The CDR3 DNA reads as TGTGCCAGCAGCGCTGGGGCGGAGGGGAGTCAGCCCCAGCATTTT. Drawing the rest from reference TRBV7-9 and TRBJ1-5, the complete variable domain is DTGVSQNPRHKITKRGQNVTFRCDPISEHNRLYWYRQTLGQGPEFLTYFQNEAQLEKSRLLSDRFSAERPKGSFSTLEIQRTEQGDSAMYLCASSAGAEGSQPQHFGDGTRLSIL.

Only a few counts were recorded for this clone. The gene calls are TRBV27 and TRBJ2-7; D is unresolved. The germline CDR1 and CDR2 sequences are MNHEY and SMNVEV (reference sequence). CDR3 length: 12 residues. The V end was cut by 8 bases, the J end by 2 bases, with 10 bases between. For the CDR3, the DNA is TGTGCCAGCGGCAGGTTTACCTACGAGCAGTACTTC. Translating gives CASGRFTYEQYF.

This chain joins TRBV5-1 and TRBJ2-1; 9 positions match TRBD1. Looked up from germline, CDR1 is SGHRS and CDR2 is YFSETQ. The CDR3 runs 13 residues. V was clipped by 6 bases and J by 11 bases; unmatched bases: 9. As DNA, the CDR3 is TGCGCCAGCACCCGGGACAGGGAGGATCAGCAGTTCTTC. It translates to CASTRDREDQQFF.

The CDR3 DNA sequence: TGTGCCAGCAGCGTTCTTCCGGACAGGGGAAACTCACCCCTCCACTTT. It codes for CASSVLPDRGNSPLHF. The V gene is TRBV9, the J gene TRBJ1-6; 9 bases align to TRBD1. With 2 bases clipped from V and 10 bases from J, the junction kept 10 bases outside the gene matches. CDR1 and CDR2 (germline): SGDLS, YYNGEE. The CDR3 has 16 residues.

CDR3 residues: CASSSYRGAFF. CDR3 sequence (DNA): TGTGCCAGCAGTTCCTACAGGGGAGCTTTCTTT. The genes are TRBV6-5 and TRBJ1-1; 7 nucleotides agree with TRBD1. CDR3 length: 11 amino acids. Germline V gene data show CDR1 as MNHEY and CDR2 as SVGAGI. V gave up 4 bases and J gave up 10 bases; unmatched junction bases: 3.

The genes are TRBV6-5 and TRBJ1-4; perhaps TRBD1 as D (6 bases). Germline CDR1 reads MNHEY; CDR2 reads SVGAGI. V gave up 6 bases and J gave up 8 bases, with 19 bases separating them. The CDR3 loop spans 15 amino acids. This CDR3 reads CASRGGRGAREKLFF. In nucleotides, the CDR3 is TGTGCCAGCAGAGGCGGACGGGGGGCGAGGGAAAAACTGTTTTTT.